This T cell receptor beta chain was profiled in a study of cytomegalovirus exposure and HLA in healthy donors. Study overall: Early released data had tens of millions of unique TCRs, all coming from HLA-typed donors.

Broader study findings: V- and J-gene trimming of TCR beta was linked (in a later analysis) to a missense DCLRE1C variant. Later on, an analysis found that several of the most significant clusters appeared to be linked to common viral pathogens, which included parvovirus B19. According to a later analysis, most TCR beta chains associated with CMV appeared HLA-restricted.

The CDR3 runs to 11 residues. V was pared by 5 bases and J by 6 bases, with 4 bases of the junction left unmatched. Germline V gives CDR1 DFQATT, CDR2 SNEGSKA (reference sequence). PCR used 60 Vbeta primers and 13 Jbeta primers. Here immunoSEQ multiplex PCR was the method, and the copy in TCRdb shows in-frame clones only, minus some. The table records 180,000 or so clones, about 80% of them present only once. Note on this clone: Its antigen is unidentified.

This clonotype originated in a woman between 25 and 40 years old in good health and CMV-seronegative. The chain is built from TRBV20-1 and TRBJ2-7, with 7 bases identical to TRBD1. The material sequenced was PBMCs. CDR3 nucleotides: TGCAGTGCTGGAACAGGGGCCGAGCAGTACTTC. This encodes CSAGTGAEQYF.